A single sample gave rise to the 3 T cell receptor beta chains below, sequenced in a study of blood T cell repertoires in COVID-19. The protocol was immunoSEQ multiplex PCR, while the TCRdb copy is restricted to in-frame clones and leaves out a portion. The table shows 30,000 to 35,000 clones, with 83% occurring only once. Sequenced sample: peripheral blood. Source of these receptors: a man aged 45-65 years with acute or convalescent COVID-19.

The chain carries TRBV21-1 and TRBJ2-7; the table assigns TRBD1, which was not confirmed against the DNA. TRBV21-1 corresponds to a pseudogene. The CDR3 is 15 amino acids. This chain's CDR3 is CASSKRGGQAYEQYF. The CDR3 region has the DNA TGTGCCAGCAGCAAGCGAGGCGGACAGGCCTACGAGCAGTACTTC.

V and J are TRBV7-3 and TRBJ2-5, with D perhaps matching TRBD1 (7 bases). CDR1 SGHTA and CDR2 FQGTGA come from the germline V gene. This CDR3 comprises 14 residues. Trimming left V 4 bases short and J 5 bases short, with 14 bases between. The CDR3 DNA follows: TGTGCCAGCAGCTCCGGAGGGGGCGGGGAGACCCAGTACTTC. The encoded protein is CASSSGGGGETQYF.

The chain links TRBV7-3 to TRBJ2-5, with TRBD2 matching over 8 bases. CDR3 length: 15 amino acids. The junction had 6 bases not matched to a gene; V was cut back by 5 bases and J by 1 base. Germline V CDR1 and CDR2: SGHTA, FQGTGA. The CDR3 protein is CASSRGGGLQETQYF. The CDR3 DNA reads TGTGCCAGCAGCCGAGGCGGGGGGCTCCAAGAGACCCAGTACTTC.